Shown below are 7 T cell receptor beta chains from a single sample sequenced in a study of T cells after yellow fever vaccination. MiXCR, run by TCRdb on the 5' RACE reads, gives a single entry per CDR3 protein. The sample holds nearly 350,000 distinct CDR3 sequences; 8.1% are singletons and the top ten take roughly a sixth. The starting material was PBMCs, obtained approximately 47 days after the first yellow fever vaccination. The receptors here all came from a young man who received the YFV17D yellow fever vaccine.

The chain carries TRBV10-3 and TRBJ2-7, with a weak D call TRBD2 (6 bases). The CDR3 length is 14 residues. Germline CDR1 reads ENHRY; CDR2 reads SYGVKD. V gave up 6 bases and J gave up 4 bases, with 16 bases separating them. The CDR3 bases are TGTGCCATCAGACAGATGGAGGGGATGTACGAGCAGTACTTC. Protein product: CAIRQMEGMYEQYF.

This clonotype was counted only a few times. The chain carries TRBV7-9 and TRBJ2-1, with TRBD1 identical over 7 bases. The CDR3 consists of 15 residues. V shed 5 bases, J shed 7 bases, and the junction held 11 bases outside the gene matches. Germline V CDR1 and CDR2: SEHNR, FQNEAQ (reference sequence). Written as DNA, the CDR3 is TGTGCCAGCAGCCAAACCGGGACAGAGACTAATGAGCAGTTCTTC. Translation: CASSQTGTETNEQFF.

This chain connects TRBV27 to TRBJ2-6; perhaps TRBD2 as D (6 bases). The germline V gene encodes CDR1 MNHEY and CDR2 SMNVEV (reference sequence). There are 17 residues in the CDR3. V was clipped by 2 bases and J by 3 bases, with 14 bases between them. The CDR3: CASSLTLGGVGANVLTF. The DNA for the CDR3 is TGTGCCAGCAGTTTAACTTTGGGCGGGGTTGGGGCCAACGTCCTGACTTTC.

J is TRBJ2-1 and V is TRBV7-9; D gene ambiguous. CDR1 and CDR2 (germline): SEHNR, FQNEAQ (reference sequence). This CDR3 has 13 amino acids. Trimming stripped 5 bases from V and 7 bases from J, with 12 bases between. CDR3 sequence reads: CASSRLGWNEQFF. DNA of the CDR3: TGTGCCAGCAGCAGACTGGGTTGGAATGAGCAGTTCTTC. Looking up the rest from reference TRBV7-9 and TRBJ2-1 gives the full variable domain: DTGVSQNPRHKITKRGQNVTFRCDPISEHNRLYWYRQTLGQGPEFLTYFQNEAQLEKSRLLSDRFSAERPKGSFSTLEIQRTEQGDSAMYLCASSRLGWNEQFFGPGTRLTVL.

The chain carries TRBV9 and TRBJ2-5, with 11 bases lining up with TRBD2. J gave up 4 bases and V 1 base, and 3 bases lay outside the gene matches. Germline-derived CDR1 and CDR2 are SGDLS and YYNGEE. The CDR3 loop spans 15 amino acids. CDR3 coding DNA: TGTGCCAGCAGCGTAATGCTAGCGGGGGGAGAGACCCAGTACTTC. This codes for CASSVMLAGGETQYF. The whole variable domain, remainder taken from reference TRBV9 and TRBJ2-5, is DSGVTQTPKHLITATGQRVTLRCSPRSGDLSVYWYQQSLDQGLQFLIQYYNGEERAKGNILERFSAQQFPDLHSELNLSSLELGDSALYFCASSVMLAGGETQYFGPGTRLLVL.

This clonotype was seen repeatedly, ten times or more. This chain joins TRBV5-1 and TRBJ2-6; TRBD1 or TRBD2 may be the D gene (5 bases each). The V and J ends lost 2 bases and 0 bases respectively, with 12 bases between them. The V gene's germline CDR1 is SGHRS and CDR2 YFSETQ. The CDR3 has 17 amino acids. CDR3: CASSFRGSSSGANVLTF. CDR3 DNA sequence: TGCGCCAGCAGCTTTCGGGGCTCGAGCTCTGGGGCCAACGTCCTGACTTTC.

This clonotype was recorded many times. The chain has TRBV5-1 and TRBJ2-4; no definite D call. CDR3 size: 13 residues. Germline V gene lookup returns CDR1 SGHRS and CDR2 YFSETQ. Trimming took 4 bases from V and 3 from J, leaving 8 bases between them. CDR3 sequence reads: CASSISDKNIQYF. The CDR3 bases are TGCGCCAGCAGCATTTCGGACAAAAACATTCAGTACTTC.